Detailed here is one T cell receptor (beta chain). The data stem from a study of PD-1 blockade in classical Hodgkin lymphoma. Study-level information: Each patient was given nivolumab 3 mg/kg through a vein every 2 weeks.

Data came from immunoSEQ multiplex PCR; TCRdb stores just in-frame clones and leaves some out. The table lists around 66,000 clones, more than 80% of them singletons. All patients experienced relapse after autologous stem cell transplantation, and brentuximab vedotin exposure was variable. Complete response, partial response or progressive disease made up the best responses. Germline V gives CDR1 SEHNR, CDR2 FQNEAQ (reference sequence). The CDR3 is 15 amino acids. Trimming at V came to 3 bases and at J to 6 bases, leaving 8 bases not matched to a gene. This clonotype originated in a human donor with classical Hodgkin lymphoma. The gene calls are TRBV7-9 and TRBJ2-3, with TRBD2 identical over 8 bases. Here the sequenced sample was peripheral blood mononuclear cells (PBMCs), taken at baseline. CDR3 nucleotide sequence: TGTGCCAGCAGCTTGGCAGGACTAGCAGACGATACGCAGTATTTT. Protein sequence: CASSLAGLADDTQYF.